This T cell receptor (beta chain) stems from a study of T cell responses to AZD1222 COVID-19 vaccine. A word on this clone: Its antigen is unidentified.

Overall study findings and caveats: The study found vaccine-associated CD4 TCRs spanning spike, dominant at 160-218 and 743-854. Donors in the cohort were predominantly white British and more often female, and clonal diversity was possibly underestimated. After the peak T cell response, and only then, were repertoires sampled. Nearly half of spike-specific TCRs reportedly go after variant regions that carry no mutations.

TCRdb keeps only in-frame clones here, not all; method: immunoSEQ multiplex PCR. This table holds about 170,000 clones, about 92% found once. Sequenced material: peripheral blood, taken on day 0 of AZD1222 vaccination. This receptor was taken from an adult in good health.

CDR3 amino acids: CSVDRLNTEAFF. Written as DNA, the CDR3 is TGCAGCGTTGACAGGTTGAACACTGAAGCTTTCTTT. This chain uses TRBV29-1 with TRBJ1-1; D remains ambiguous. Germline loops: CDR1 SQVTM, CDR2 ANQGSEA. CDR3 length: 12 residues. Trimming removed 3 bases at V and 0 bases at J, with 5 bases between.